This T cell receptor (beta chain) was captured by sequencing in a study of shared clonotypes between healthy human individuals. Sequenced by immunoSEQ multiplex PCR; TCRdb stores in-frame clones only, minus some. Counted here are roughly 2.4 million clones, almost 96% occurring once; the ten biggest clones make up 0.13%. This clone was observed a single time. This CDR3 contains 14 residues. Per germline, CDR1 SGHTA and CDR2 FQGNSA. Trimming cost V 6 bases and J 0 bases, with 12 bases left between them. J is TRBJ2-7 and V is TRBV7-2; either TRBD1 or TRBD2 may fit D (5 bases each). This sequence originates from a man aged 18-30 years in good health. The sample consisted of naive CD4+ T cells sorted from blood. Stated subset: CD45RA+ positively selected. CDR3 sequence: CASRWDGSSYEQYF. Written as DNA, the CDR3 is TGTGCCAGCAGATGGGACGGTAGCTCCTACGAGCAGTACTTC.